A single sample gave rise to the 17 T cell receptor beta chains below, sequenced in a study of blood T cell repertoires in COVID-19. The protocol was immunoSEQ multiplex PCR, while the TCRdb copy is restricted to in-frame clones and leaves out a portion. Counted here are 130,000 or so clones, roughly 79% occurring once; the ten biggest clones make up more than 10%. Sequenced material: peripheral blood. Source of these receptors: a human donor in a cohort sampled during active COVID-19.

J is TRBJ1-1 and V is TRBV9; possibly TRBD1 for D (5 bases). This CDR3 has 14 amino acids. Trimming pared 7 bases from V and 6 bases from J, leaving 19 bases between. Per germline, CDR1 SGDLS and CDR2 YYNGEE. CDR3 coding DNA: TGTGCCAGCTCCCGCGGCGGGGGAGGGGCTGAAGCTTTCTTT. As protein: CASSRGGGGAEAFF.

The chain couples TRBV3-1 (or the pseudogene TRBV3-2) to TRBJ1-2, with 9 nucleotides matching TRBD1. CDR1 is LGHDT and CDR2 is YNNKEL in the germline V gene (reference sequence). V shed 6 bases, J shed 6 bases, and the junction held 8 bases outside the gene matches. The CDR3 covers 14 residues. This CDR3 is CASSIRDREHGYTF. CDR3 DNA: TGTGCCAGCAGTATTAGGGACAGGGAGCATGGCTACACCTTC.

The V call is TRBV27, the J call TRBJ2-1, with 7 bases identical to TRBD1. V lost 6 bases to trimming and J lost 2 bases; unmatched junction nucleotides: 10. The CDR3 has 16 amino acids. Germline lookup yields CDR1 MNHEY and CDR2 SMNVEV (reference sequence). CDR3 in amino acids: CASSSTPGGTYNEQFF. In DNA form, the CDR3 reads TGTGCCAGCAGCTCCACCCCAGGGGGAACCTACAATGAGCAGTTCTTC.

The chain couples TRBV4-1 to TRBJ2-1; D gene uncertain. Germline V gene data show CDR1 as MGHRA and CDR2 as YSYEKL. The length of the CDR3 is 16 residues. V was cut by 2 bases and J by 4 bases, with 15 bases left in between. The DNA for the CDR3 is TGCGCCAGCAGCCAACGTTACAGAGAGAAATACAATGAGCAGTTCTTC. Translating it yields CASSQRYREKYNEQFF.

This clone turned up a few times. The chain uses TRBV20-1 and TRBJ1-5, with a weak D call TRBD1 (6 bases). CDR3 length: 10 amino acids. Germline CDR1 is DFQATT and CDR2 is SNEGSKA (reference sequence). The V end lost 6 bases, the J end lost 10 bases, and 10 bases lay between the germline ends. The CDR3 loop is CSAGGGPQHF. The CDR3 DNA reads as TGCAGTGCAGGGGGGGGACCCCAGCATTTT.

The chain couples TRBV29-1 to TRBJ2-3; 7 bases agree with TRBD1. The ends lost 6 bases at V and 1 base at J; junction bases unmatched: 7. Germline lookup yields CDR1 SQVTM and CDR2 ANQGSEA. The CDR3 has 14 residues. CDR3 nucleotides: TGCAGCGTCCTCACAGGGGCCCGCACAGATACGCAGTATTTT. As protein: CSVLTGARTDTQYF.

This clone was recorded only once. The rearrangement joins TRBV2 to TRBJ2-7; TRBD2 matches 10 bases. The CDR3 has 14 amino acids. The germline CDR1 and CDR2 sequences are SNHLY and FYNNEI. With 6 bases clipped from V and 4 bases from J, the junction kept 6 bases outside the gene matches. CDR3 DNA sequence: TGTGCCAGCAGGGAGCGGGGGGGCAGTTACGAGCAGTACTTC. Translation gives CASRERGGSYEQYF.

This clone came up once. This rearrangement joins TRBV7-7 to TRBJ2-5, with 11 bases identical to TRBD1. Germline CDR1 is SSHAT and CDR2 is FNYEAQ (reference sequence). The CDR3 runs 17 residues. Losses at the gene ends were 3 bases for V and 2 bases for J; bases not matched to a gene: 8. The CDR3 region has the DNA TGTGCCAGCAGCTTGGCTTCCGGGACAGGGGGACAAGAGACCCAGTACTTC. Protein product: CASSLASGTGGQETQYF.

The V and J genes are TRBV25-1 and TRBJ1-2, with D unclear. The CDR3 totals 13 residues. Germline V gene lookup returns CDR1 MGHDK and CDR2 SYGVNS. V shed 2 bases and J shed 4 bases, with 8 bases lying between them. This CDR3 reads CASSEEVGYGYTF. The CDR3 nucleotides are TGTGCCAGCAGTGAAGAGGTCGGCTATGGCTACACCTTC.

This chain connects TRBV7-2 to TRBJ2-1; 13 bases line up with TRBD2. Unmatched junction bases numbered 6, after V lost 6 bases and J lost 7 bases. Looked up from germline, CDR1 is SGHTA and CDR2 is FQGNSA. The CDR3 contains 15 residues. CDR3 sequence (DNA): TGTGCCAGCAGGACCGGGACTAGCGGGGTAAATGAGCAGTTCTTC. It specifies CASRTGTSGVNEQFF.

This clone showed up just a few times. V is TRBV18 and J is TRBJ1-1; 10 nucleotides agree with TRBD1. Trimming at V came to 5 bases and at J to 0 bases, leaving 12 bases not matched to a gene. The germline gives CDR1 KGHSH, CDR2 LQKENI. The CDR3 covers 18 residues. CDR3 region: CASSSQGQGILMNTEAFF. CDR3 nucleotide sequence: TGTGCCAGCTCATCTCAGGGACAGGGGATTCTGATGAACACTGAAGCTTTCTTT. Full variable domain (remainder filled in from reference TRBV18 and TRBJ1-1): NAGVMQNPRHLVRRRGQEARLRCSPMKGHSHVYWYRQLPEEGLKFMVYLQKENIIDESGMPKERFSAEFPKEGPSILRIQQVVRGDSAAYFCASSSQGQGILMNTEAFFGQGTRLTVV.

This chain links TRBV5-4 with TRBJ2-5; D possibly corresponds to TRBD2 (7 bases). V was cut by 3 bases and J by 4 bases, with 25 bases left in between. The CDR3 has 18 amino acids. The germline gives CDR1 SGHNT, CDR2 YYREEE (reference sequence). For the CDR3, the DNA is TGTGCCAGCAGCTCCGGTTTAGGGGGGGCCCGTGGAGGAGAGACCCAGTACTTC. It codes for CASSSGLGGARGGETQYF.

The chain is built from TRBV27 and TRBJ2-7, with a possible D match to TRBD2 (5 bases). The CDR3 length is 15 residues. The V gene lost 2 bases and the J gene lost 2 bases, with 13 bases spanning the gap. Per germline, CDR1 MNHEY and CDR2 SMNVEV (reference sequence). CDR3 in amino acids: CASSLKEAGPYEQYF. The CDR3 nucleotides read TGTGCCAGCAGTTTAAAGGAGGCAGGACCCTACGAGCAGTACTTC.

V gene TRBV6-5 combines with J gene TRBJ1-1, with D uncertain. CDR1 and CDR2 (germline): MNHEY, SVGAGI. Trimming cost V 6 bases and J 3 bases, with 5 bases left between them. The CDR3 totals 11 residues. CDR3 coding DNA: TGTGCCAGCAGCCCCTACACTGAAGCTTTCTTT. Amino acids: CASSPYTEAFF.

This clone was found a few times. In DNA form, the CDR3 reads TGTGCCAGCAGTGCGCTAGCGGGGGGGCCAGGCACCGGGGAGCTGTTTTTT. This translates into CASSALAGGPGTGELFF. The chain carries TRBV6-1 and TRBJ2-2, with 12 positions matching TRBD2. The germline V gene encodes CDR1 MNHNS and CDR2 SASEGT. V shed 4 bases, J shed 4 bases, and the junction held 7 bases outside the gene matches. This CDR3 has 17 residues.

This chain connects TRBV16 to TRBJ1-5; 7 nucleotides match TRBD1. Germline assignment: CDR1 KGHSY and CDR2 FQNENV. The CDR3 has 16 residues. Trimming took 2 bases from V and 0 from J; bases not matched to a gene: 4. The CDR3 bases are TGTGCCAGCAGCCAACGGGACAGCTATAGCAATCAGCCCCAGCATTTT. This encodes CASSQRDSYSNQPQHF.

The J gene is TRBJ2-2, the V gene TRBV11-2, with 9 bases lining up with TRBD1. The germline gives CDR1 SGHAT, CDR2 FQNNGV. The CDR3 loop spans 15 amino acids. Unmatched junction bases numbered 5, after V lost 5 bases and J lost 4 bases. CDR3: CASSPRQGGTGELFF. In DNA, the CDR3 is TGTGCCAGCAGCCCCCGACAGGGGGGCACCGGGGAGCTGTTTTTT.